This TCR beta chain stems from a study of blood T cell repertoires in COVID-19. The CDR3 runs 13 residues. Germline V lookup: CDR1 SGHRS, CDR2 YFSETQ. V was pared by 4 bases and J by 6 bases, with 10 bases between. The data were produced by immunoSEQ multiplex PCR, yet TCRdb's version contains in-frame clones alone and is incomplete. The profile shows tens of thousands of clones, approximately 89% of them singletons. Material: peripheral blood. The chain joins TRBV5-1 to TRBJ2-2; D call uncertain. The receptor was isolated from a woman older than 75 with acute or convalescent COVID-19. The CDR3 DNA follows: TGCGCCAGCAGCCTGAGCGTGGCCGGGGAGCTGTTTTTT. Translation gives CASSLSVAGELFF.